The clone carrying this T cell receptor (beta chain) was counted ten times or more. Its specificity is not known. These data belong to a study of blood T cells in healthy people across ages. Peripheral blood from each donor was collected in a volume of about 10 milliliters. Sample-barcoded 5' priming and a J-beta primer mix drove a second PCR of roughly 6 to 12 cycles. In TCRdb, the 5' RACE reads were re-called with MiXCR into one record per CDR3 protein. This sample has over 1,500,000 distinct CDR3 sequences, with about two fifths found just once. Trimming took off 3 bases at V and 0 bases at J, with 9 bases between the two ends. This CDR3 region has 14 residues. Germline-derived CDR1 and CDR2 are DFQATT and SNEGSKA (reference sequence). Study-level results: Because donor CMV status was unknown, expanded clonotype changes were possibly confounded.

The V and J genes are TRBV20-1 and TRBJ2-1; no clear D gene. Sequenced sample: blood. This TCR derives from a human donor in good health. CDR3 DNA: TGCAGTGCTAGGGCCGGAAACTCCTACAATGAGCAGTTCTTC. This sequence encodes CSARAGNSYNEQFF.